The present T cell receptor beta chain was sequenced within a study of blood T cells in healthy people across ages. Sample-barcoded 5' priming and a J-beta primer mix drove a second PCR of roughly 6 to 12 cycles. TCRdb reanalysed the 5' RACE reads using MiXCR and keeps one entry per CDR3 protein. The sample carries 500,000 to 600,000 distinct CDR3 sequences, 27% recorded once. The CDR3 contains 9 residues. The germline V gene encodes CDR1 SQVTM and CDR2 ANQGSEA. The specimen was blood. This TCR derives from a woman aged 70-85 years in good health. J is TRBJ2-5 and V is TRBV29-1, with D perhaps matching TRBD2 (6 bases). The chain's CDR3 is CTRGETQYF. In nucleotides, the CDR3 is TGCACCCGGGGGGAGACCCAGTACTTC.